This is a list of T cell receptor beta chains from one sample in a study of blood T cell repertoires in COVID-19. TCRdb keeps only in-frame clones here, not all; method: immunoSEQ multiplex PCR. The table shows fewer than 200,000 clones, with 92% occurring only once. The specimen sequenced was peripheral blood. Every receptor here comes from a man aged 30 to 39 with COVID-19, enrolled during active disease. The CDR3 runs from the conserved cysteine through the conserved F or W. Fields, in order: D gene, J gene, clone size, V gene, CDR3 protein, CDR3 DNA. The D gene is left open where the match is weak. Size is stated for part of the rows, as once, few or many counts, or as a class when the clone is expanded.

>TRBD1|TRBJ1-2|once|TRBV3-1/TRBV3-2
CASSPGTANYGYTF
TGTGCCAGCAGCCCCGGGACAGCTAACTATGGCTACACCTTC
>NA|TRBJ1-2|NA|TRBV9
CASSVHLEDNYGYTF
TGTGCCAGCAGCGTCCATCTAGAGGATAACTATGGCTACACCTTC
>TRBD1|TRBJ1-4|NA|TRBV6-5
CASSYWTGGGEKLFF
TGTGCCAGCAGTTACTGGACAGGGGGCGGTGAAAAACTGTTTTTT
>NA|TRBJ2-2|once|TRBV7-6
CASSLELAGYTGELFF
TGTGCCAGCAGCTTAGAATTGGCAGGGTACACCGGGGAGCTGTTTTTT
>TRBD1|TRBJ1-2|NA|TRBV12-3/TRBV12-4
CASSRQGDYGYTF
TGTGCCAGCAGCCGACAGGGGGACTATGGCTACACCTTC
>NA|TRBJ2-1|NA|TRBV19
CASSIPWPGYNEQFF
TGTGCCAGTAGTATACCCTGGCCAGGCTACAATGAGCAGTTCTTC
>NA|TRBJ2-3|once|TRBV7-2
CASSAPRSSTDTQYF
TGTGCCAGCAGCGCTCCCCGGTCCAGCACAGATACGCAGTATTTT
>NA|TRBJ1-3|NA|TRBV25-1
CASSPPAGNTIYF
TGTGCCAGCAGTCCACCGGCTGGAAACACCATATATTTT
>NA|TRBJ1-1|NA|TRBV27
CASSISVNTEAFF
TGTGCCAGCAGTATTTCGGTGAACACTGAAGCTTTCTTT
>TRBD2|TRBJ2-3|NA|TRBV5-1
CASRTSATTDTQYF
TGCGCCAGCAGAACTAGCGCAACCACAGATACGCAGTATTTT
>NA|TRBJ2-1|NA|TRBV4-3
CASSRAGQGASGGYNEQFF
TGCGCCAGCAGCCGAGCTGGACAGGGGGCTAGCGGGGGGTACAATGAGCAGTTCTTC
>NA|TRBJ1-2|NA|TRBV2
CASVVQGRYGYTF
TGTGCCAGCGTGGTACAGGGACGGTATGGCTACACCTTC
>NA|TRBJ1-2|NA|TRBV6-5
CASSYLGNYGYTF
TGTGCCAGCAGTTACCTAGGTAACTATGGCTACACCTTC
>TRBD1|TRBJ1-5|once|TRBV18
CASSPSSGDRGLQPQHF
TGTGCCAGCTCACCAAGTTCCGGGGACAGGGGGCTTCAGCCCCAGCATTTT
>NA|TRBJ1-2|NA|TRBV3-1/TRBV3-2
CASSHLTGSVGYTF
TGTGCCAGCAGCCACTTGACAGGTTCGGTCGGCTACACCTTC
>NA|TRBJ2-7|NA|TRBV7-3
CASSLNSAYEQYF
TGTGCCAGCAGCTTAAATTCGGCCTACGAGCAGTACTTC
>NA|TRBJ1-2|NA|TRBV28
CASSPPRGNGYTF
TGTGCCAGCAGCCCACCCAGGGGTAACGGCTACACCTTC
>NA|TRBJ2-2|NA|TRBV27
CASTPGSPGELFF
TGTGCCAGCACTCCCGGGTCTCCCGGGGAGCTGTTTTTT
>TRBD1|TRBJ2-5|NA|TRBV9
CASSEGTGVETQYF
TGTGCCAGCAGCGAGGGGACAGGGGTGGAGACCCAGTACTTC
>NA|TRBJ2-3|NA|TRBV30
CAFQGSRDTQYF
TGTGCCTTCCAGGGCTCTAGGGATACGCAGTATTTT
>TRBD1|TRBJ1-5|NA|TRBV9
CASSVNRGRQPQHF
TGTGCCAGCAGCGTCAACAGGGGGCGGCAGCCCCAGCATTTT
>TRBD2|TRBJ2-5|NA|TRBV2
CASSDRRGGWETQYF
TGTGCCAGCAGTGATAGGCGGGGGGGCTGGGAGACCCAGTACTTC
>TRBD2|TRBJ2-1|NA|TRBV19
CASSQGALAGALGRDEQFF
TGTGCCAGTAGTCAGGGGGCACTAGCGGGAGCCCTAGGGAGGGATGAGCAGTTCTTC
>TRBD1|TRBJ2-3|NA|TRBV19
CASSNEWTGGFTDTQYF
TGTGCCAGTAGTAATGAGTGGACAGGGGGCTTCACAGATACGCAGTATTTT
>NA|TRBJ1-1|NA|TRBV29-1
CSVDSADTEAFF
TGCAGCGTTGATAGCGCCGACACTGAAGCTTTCTTT
>NA|TRBJ1-4|NA|TRBV6-6
CASSRLQSPPGKLFF
TGTGCCAGCAGCCGACTCCAAAGCCCTCCGGGAAAACTGTTTTTT
>TRBD2|TRBJ2-3|once|TRBV7-3
CASSSPGLDTDTQYF
TGTGCCAGCAGCTCCCCGGGACTAGACACAGATACGCAGTATTTT
>NA|TRBJ2-5|NA|TRBV7-2
CASSLGGKGRETQYF
TGTGCCAGCAGCTTAGGGGGAAAGGGGCGAGAGACCCAGTACTTC
>TRBD1|TRBJ1-1|once|TRBV7-8
CASLPRFRDRGMNTEAFF
TGTGCCAGTTTGCCCCGCTTCCGGGACAGGGGGATGAACACTGAAGCTTTCTTT
>NA|TRBJ2-5|NA|TRBV18
CASSTGDGETQYF
TGTGCCAGCTCAACGGGAGACGGAGAGACCCAGTACTTC
>TRBD1|TRBJ1-5|NA|TRBV28
CASKQGWYQPQHF
TGTGCCAGCAAACAGGGGTGGTATCAGCCCCAGCATTTT
>TRBD2|TRBJ2-1|NA|TRBV11-3
CASSPGLAGYNEQFF
TGTGCCAGCAGCCCGGGTTTAGCGGGGTACAATGAGCAGTTCTTC
>TRBD2|TRBJ2-2|NA|TRBV19
CASSTPGGANTGELFF
TGTGCCAGTAGTACCCCCGGGGGGGCGAACACCGGGGAGCTGTTTTTT
>TRBD1|TRBJ1-2|NA|TRBV4-1
CASSLSLSGGGDNYGYTF
TGCGCCAGCAGCCTCTCGTTATCGGGAGGGGGCGACAACTATGGCTACACCTTC
>TRBD2|TRBJ2-2|NA|TRBV28
CASSPGLAGVGELFF
TGTGCCAGCAGCCCCGGACTAGCGGGAGTCGGGGAGCTGTTTTTT
>NA|TRBJ2-5|NA|TRBV7-3
CASSLTGVGVQETQYF
TGTGCCAGCAGCTTAACCGGGGTTGGGGTACAAGAGACCCAGTACTTC
>TRBD2|TRBJ2-2|NA|TRBV5-4
CASSRTSGGRVSTGELFF
TGTGCCAGCAGCAGAACTAGCGGGGGGCGGGTGAGCACCGGGGAGCTGTTTTTT
>TRBD1|TRBJ2-1|NA|TRBV7-3
CASSAGQGALHEQFF
TGTGCCAGCAGCGCGGGACAGGGGGCTTTGCATGAGCAGTTCTTC
>NA|TRBJ1-5|NA|TRBV6-5
CASSYSGMKPQHF
TGTGCCAGCAGTTATTCAGGGATGAAGCCCCAGCATTTT
>TRBD2|TRBJ2-3|NA|TRBV4-1
CASSQELAGGLDTQYF
TGCGCCAGCAGCCAAGAACTAGCGGGAGGGCTGGATACGCAGTATTTT
>NA|TRBJ1-2|NA|TRBV6-2/TRBV6-3
CASSSLYGYTF
TGTGCCAGCAGTTCGCTATATGGCTACACCTTC
>TRBD1|TRBJ1-2|NA|TRBV7-2
CASSPGQGAGGYTF
TGTGCCAGCAGCCCGGGACAGGGGGCAGGAGGCTACACCTTC